This record concerns one TCR beta chain sequence. Its antigen is unidentified. A second PCR of 7 to 11 cycles used a sample-barcoded 5' primer and a J-beta primer mix. Via MiXCR, TCRdb re-called the 5' RACE reads, giving one row per CDR3 protein. The sample has under 750,000 distinct CDR3 sequences; 45% to 55% are singletons. CDR1 is KGHDR and CDR2 is SFDVKD in the germline V gene. The CDR3 is 16 residues long. The trim removed 4 bases at V and 4 bases at J, leaving 5 bases unmatched. These data belong to a study of blood T cells in healthy people across ages. Findings and limits, study-wide: With donor CMV status unknown, expanded clonotype changes were possibly confounded. Both higher diversity and more naive CD4+ cells marked long-lived donors when set against aged donors. TCR beta diversity was tightly associated with the proportion of naive T cells.

This clonotype was obtained from an older man in good health. J is TRBJ2-1 and V is TRBV24-1, with 11 bases aligning to TRBD1. The sample was blood. In DNA form, the CDR3 reads TGTGCCACCAGTGACCCCGGGACAGGGGGGTACAATGAGCAGTTCTTC. It is translated as CATSDPGTGGYNEQFF.